This is a list of T cell receptor beta chains from one sample in a study of cytotoxic CD8 clonotypes in ibrutinib-treated CLL. Using immunoSEQ multiplex PCR, the repertoire was profiled, and TCRdb retains in-frame clones only, with some absent. The data hold some 310,000 clones, with more than 65% observed a single time. The specimen was PBMCs, collected before ibrutinib treatment. These TCRs come from a human donor with chronic lymphocytic leukemia. CDR3s include the opening cysteine and the closing phenylalanine or tryptophan. A D gene is named only where the DNA matches it firmly. Rows may omit the clone size; those that give it use once, few, many or a size class.

D gene: TRBD1
clone size: -
CDR3 length: 15
V gene: TRBV19
J gene: TRBJ2-7
CDR3 protein: CASSIVGQGHYEQYF
CDR3 DNA: TGTGCCAGTAGTATAGTCGGACAGGGGCACTACGAGCAGTACTTC

D gene: -
clone size: -
CDR3 length: 15
V gene: TRBV18
J gene: TRBJ2-7
CDR3 protein: CASSPDLQSSYEQYF
CDR3 DNA: TGTGCCAGCTCACCGGATTTACAGAGCTCCTACGAGCAGTACTTC

D gene: -
clone size: -
CDR3 length: 13
V gene: TRBV6-1
J gene: TRBJ2-7
CDR3 protein: CASSELNSYEQYF
CDR3 DNA: TGTGCCAGCAGTGAACTTAACTCCTACGAGCAGTACTTC

D gene: TRBD1
clone size: -
CDR3 length: 14
V gene: TRBV5-1
J gene: TRBJ1-1
CDR3 protein: CASSLQGGNTEAFF
CDR3 DNA: TGCGCCAGCAGCTTACAGGGGGGGAACACTGAAGCTTTCTTT

D gene: TRBD2
clone size: -
CDR3 length: 14
V gene: TRBV9
J gene: TRBJ2-3
CDR3 protein: CASNRREHPDTQYF
CDR3 DNA: TGTGCCAGCAACCGGCGGGAGCACCCAGATACGCAGTATTTT

D gene: -
clone size: -
CDR3 length: 13
V gene: TRBV10-3
J gene: TRBJ1-2
CDR3 protein: CAISAAGGDGYTF
CDR3 DNA: TGTGCCATCAGTGCCGCGGGAGGGGATGGCTACACCTTC

D gene: TRBD1
clone size: -
CDR3 length: 13
V gene: TRBV29-1
J gene: TRBJ1-1
CDR3 protein: CSVRTGMWTEAFF
CDR3 DNA: TGCAGCGTCCGGACAGGGATGTGGACTGAAGCTTTCTTT

D gene: TRBD1
clone size: -
CDR3 length: 16
V gene: TRBV7-9
J gene: TRBJ1-1
CDR3 protein: CASSPKPGGSGTEAFF
CDR3 DNA: TGTGCCAGCAGCCCGAAACCAGGGGGCTCGGGCACTGAAGCTTTCTTT

D gene: -
clone size: -
CDR3 length: 12
V gene: TRBV6-5
J gene: TRBJ2-7
CDR3 protein: CASSYRGFEQYF
CDR3 DNA: TGTGCCAGCAGTTACAGGGGTTTCGAGCAGTACTTC

D gene: TRBD1
clone size: -
CDR3 length: 15
V gene: TRBV25-1
J gene: TRBJ1-4
CDR3 protein: CASSDPGQPNEKLFF
CDR3 DNA: TGTGCCAGCAGTGATCCGGGACAGCCGAATGAAAAACTGTTTTTT

D gene: -
clone size: -
CDR3 length: 13
V gene: TRBV5-1
J gene: TRBJ1-3
CDR3 protein: CASGQGSGNTIYF
CDR3 DNA: TGCGCCAGCGGCCAGGGTTCCGGAAACACCATATATTTT

D gene: TRBD1
clone size: -
CDR3 length: 14
V gene: TRBV11-3
J gene: TRBJ2-7
CDR3 protein: CASSPQGAGDEQYF
CDR3 DNA: TGTGCCAGCAGCCCGCAGGGGGCAGGGGACGAGCAGTACTTC

D gene: TRBD2
clone size: -
CDR3 length: 15
V gene: TRBV28
J gene: TRBJ2-7
CDR3 protein: CASRPTSGMSYEQYF
CDR3 DNA: TGTGCCAGCAGGCCCACTAGCGGGATGTCCTACGAGCAGTACTTC

D gene: -
clone size: -
CDR3 length: 11
V gene: TRBV13
J gene: TRBJ2-7
CDR3 protein: CASSWGSEQYF
CDR3 DNA: TGTGCCAGCAGCTGGGGCTCCGAGCAGTACTTC

D gene: TRBD2
clone size: -
CDR3 length: 14
V gene: TRBV30
J gene: TRBJ2-3
CDR3 protein: CAWSVLLAGDTQYF
CDR3 DNA: TGTGCCTGGAGTGTACTGCTAGCGGGAGATACGCAGTATTTT

D gene: -
clone size: -
CDR3 length: 10
V gene: TRBV7-9
J gene: TRBJ2-1
CDR3 protein: CASSPRRQFF
CDR3 DNA: TGTGCCAGCAGCCCCAGACGGCAGTTCTTC

D gene: TRBD2
clone size: -
CDR3 length: 15
V gene: TRBV5-4
J gene: TRBJ2-1
CDR3 protein: CASSTTSADYNEQFF
CDR3 DNA: TGTGCCAGCAGCACTACTAGCGCTGACTACAATGAGCAGTTCTTC

D gene: -
clone size: once
CDR3 length: 14
V gene: TRBV7-8
J gene: TRBJ2-3
CDR3 protein: CASSLDGSTDTQYF
CDR3 DNA: TGTGCCAGCAGCTTGGATGGAAGCACAGATACGCAGTATTTT

D gene: TRBD2
clone size: -
CDR3 length: 15
V gene: TRBV13
J gene: TRBJ2-7
CDR3 protein: CASSARLAGGYEQYF
CDR3 DNA: TGTGCCAGCAGCGCCCGACTAGCGGGAGGGTACGAGCAGTACTTC

D gene: TRBD2
clone size: -
CDR3 length: 16
V gene: TRBV4-1
J gene: TRBJ2-7
CDR3 protein: CASSQEGLAGNYEQYF
CDR3 DNA: TGCGCCAGCAGCCAAGAGGGACTAGCGGGGAACTACGAGCAGTACTTC

D gene: TRBD2
clone size: -
CDR3 length: 14
V gene: TRBV7-9
J gene: TRBJ2-7
CDR3 protein: CASSRKREGGEQYF
CDR3 DNA: TGTGCCAGCAGCCGCAAGCGGGAGGGCGGCGAGCAGTACTTC

D gene: TRBD2
clone size: -
CDR3 length: 15
V gene: TRBV6-4
J gene: TRBJ2-1
CDR3 protein: CASKRAAGGYGEQFF
CDR3 DNA: TGTGCCAGCAAGAGAGCAGCGGGAGGGTACGGGGAGCAGTTCTTC